These 21 T cell receptor beta chains came from one sample sequenced in a study of vaccination effects on CD4 cells after COVID-19. The antigens of these receptors remain unknown. When around 10 days of culture had elapsed, CD4+ T cells were isolated. Subjects were given two BNT162b2 or mRNA-1273 vaccine doses. Clones were sequenced by immunoSEQ multiplex PCR, and TCRdb holds only the in-frame ones, with some missing. Altogether 45,000 to 60,000 clones are present, under 80% being singletons, with the ten largest covering about 7%. Sequenced here: CD4+ T cells from PBMCs cultured without peptide, sampled after COVID-19 vaccination. These receptors were obtained from a human donor who received a COVID-19 vaccine.

The chain is built from TRBV5-4 and TRBJ1-6, with 9 bases aligning to TRBD1. CDR1 SGHNT and CDR2 YYREEE come from the germline V gene (reference sequence). The CDR3 totals 16 residues. Trimming cost V 0 bases and J 7 bases; bases outside gene matches: 5. The CDR3: CASSLAQGARNSPLHF. The CDR3 bases are TGTGCCAGCAGCTTGGCACAGGGGGCGAGGAATTCACCCCTCCACTTT.

The rearrangement links TRBV5-1 to TRBJ2-5; D possibly corresponds to TRBD2 (6 bases). The V and J ends lost 4 bases and 2 bases respectively, with 12 bases between them. CDR3 length: 14 amino acids. Germline CDR1 SGHRS, CDR2 YFSETQ. CDR3 nucleotide sequence: TGCGCCAGCAGCCCGGGTGGGGGGCAAGAGACCCAGTACTTC. It translates to CASSPGGGQETQYF.

The chain recombines TRBV6-5 with TRBJ1-1, with a tentative D call TRBD1 (6 bases). Trimming removed 6 bases at V and 5 bases at J, with 13 bases between. This CDR3 contains 13 residues. Germline CDR1 is MNHEY and CDR2 is SVGAGI. The CDR3 sequence: CASRRGGRTEAFF. In DNA, the CDR3 is TGTGCCAGCAGAAGGGGGGGCCGGACTGAAGCTTTCTTT.

V is TRBV15 and J is TRBJ2-5; 16 bases align to TRBD2. The J segment lost 4 bases and the V segment lost 3 bases, leaving 11 bases of the junction unmatched. The germline V gene encodes CDR1 LNHNV and CDR2 YYDKDF (reference sequence). The CDR3 loop spans 19 amino acids. CDR3 sequence (DNA): TGTGCCACCAGCAGCTCCGGGACTAGCGGGAGGGCCCGGGGAGAGACCCAGTACTTC. This codes for CATSSSGTSGRARGETQYF.

The V gene is TRBV5-1, the J gene TRBJ1-4; D is undetermined. V was cut by 0 bases and J by 4 bases, with 4 bases left in between. CDR3 size: 13 residues. The germline V gene has CDR1 SGHRS and CDR2 YFSETQ. In DNA form, the CDR3 reads TGCGCCAGCAGCTTGGACAGTAATGAAAAACTGTTTTTT. It encodes CASSLDSNEKLFF.

This clone was observed a few times. The V gene is TRBV14, the J gene TRBJ1-5; D uncertain. Trimming stripped 4 bases from V and 0 bases from J, with 4 bases between. The CDR3 is 13 amino acids. Germline values: CDR1 SGHDN, CDR2 FVKESK. The CDR3 spells CASSPRSNQPQHF. DNA of the CDR3: TGTGCCAGCAGCCCGCGTAGCAATCAGCCCCAGCATTTT.

The CDR3 DNA is TGTGCCAGTAGTATCTTCGGGGGTTCCGAGCAGTACTTC. Encoded protein: CASSIFGGSEQYF. The chain recombines TRBV19 with TRBJ2-7, with D possibly matching TRBD2 (6 bases). Germline V gene data show CDR1 as LNHDA and CDR2 as SQIVND (reference sequence). The V end was cut by 3 bases, the J end by 6 bases, with 12 bases between. The CDR3 is made up of 13 amino acids.

The chain links TRBV3-1 (or the pseudogene TRBV3-2) to TRBJ2-2; 8 bases are a match to TRBD1. With 3 bases clipped from V and 5 bases from J, the junction kept 11 bases outside the gene matches. The germline V gene has CDR1 LGHDT and CDR2 YNNKEL (reference sequence). This CDR3 has 17 amino acids. In DNA, the CDR3 is TGTGCCAGCAGCCAGTGGCAGGGGGCTCTCGGGACCGGGGAGCTGTTTTTT. This translates into CASSQWQGALGTGELFF.

V usage is TRBV6-5 and J usage is TRBJ2-1, with TRBD2 identical over 7 bases. Per germline, CDR1 MNHEY and CDR2 SVGAGI. The ends lost 6 bases at V and 3 bases at J; junction bases unmatched: 8. The CDR3 runs 15 residues. CDR3 region: CASRRDYLSYNEQFF. For the CDR3, the DNA is TGTGCCAGCAGGCGGGACTACCTAAGCTACAATGAGCAGTTCTTC.

The gene calls are TRBV6-1 and TRBJ2-1; D is perhaps TRBD2 (7 bases). Per germline, CDR1 MNHNS and CDR2 SASEGT. Between the trimmed V and J ends, which lost 3 bases and 7 bases, there was a span of 16 bases. The CDR3 runs 15 residues. For the CDR3, the DNA is TGTGCCAGCAGTGACCTGCGGGGGCGCAGTAATGAGCAGTTCTTC. Translating gives CASSDLRGRSNEQFF.

The rearrangement links TRBV5-4 to TRBJ1-6; TRBD1 matches 7 bases. CDR1 and CDR2 (germline): SGHNT, YYREEE (reference sequence). V trimming: 4 bases; J trimming: 5 bases; junction bases outside the gene matches: 6. The length of the CDR3 is 15 residues. For the CDR3, the DNA is TGTGCCAGCAGCCGACAGGGTTCGAATAATTCACCCCTCCACTTT. Translated, it gives CASSRQGSNNSPLHF.

This chain connects TRBV5-6 to TRBJ2-3; 8 bases line up with TRBD1. V was clipped by 5 bases and J by 6 bases; unmatched bases: 14. Germline V gives CDR1 SGHDT, CDR2 YYEEEE. The CDR3 length is 16 residues. The chain's CDR3 is CASSYARTGYSDTQYF. The CDR3 bases are TGTGCCAGCAGTTATGCCCGGACAGGGTATTCGGATACGCAGTATTTT.

DNA of the CDR3: TGCGCCAGCAGCTTGAATGGGGAGGGAGAGACCCAGTACTTC. Amino acid sequence: CASSLNGEGETQYF. V and J are TRBV5-1 and TRBJ2-5; 7 bases align to TRBD2. The J segment lost 4 bases and the V segment lost 1 base, leaving 4 bases of the junction unmatched. The CDR3 totals 14 residues. Germline V lookup: CDR1 SGHRS, CDR2 YFSETQ.

The genes are TRBV7-8 and TRBJ1-1, with D tentatively TRBD1 (5 bases). This CDR3 has 15 amino acids. Per the germline V gene, CDR1 is SGHVS and CDR2 is FQNEAQ. Trimming stripped 5 bases from V and 5 bases from J, with 18 bases between. The CDR3 here is CASSRTGSWGTEAFF. The CDR3 DNA follows: TGTGCCAGCAGCAGAACCGGGAGCTGGGGGACTGAAGCTTTCTTT.

The chain links TRBV2 to TRBJ2-5, with 11 positions matching TRBD1. V was clipped by 7 bases and J by 1 base; unmatched bases: 8. From germline, CDR1 is SNHLY and CDR2 FYNNEI. The CDR3 covers 16 residues. The CDR3 nucleotides are TGTGCCAGCACACCGGGACAGGGGGGGAGCCAAGAGACCCAGTACTTC. This codes for CASTPGQGGSQETQYF.

This chain's CDR3 is CASSLEPFFYEQYF. The CDR3 DNA sequence: TGCGCCAGCAGCTTGGAACCCTTTTTCTACGAGCAGTACTTC. The chain uses TRBV5-1 and TRBJ2-7; D is unclear. CDR1 is SGHRS, CDR2 YFSETQ, per germline. CDR3 length: 14 amino acids. V was trimmed by 0 bases and J by 3 bases, leaving 10 bases between them. Full variable domain (outside the CDR3, taken from reference TRBV5-1 and TRBJ2-7): KAGVTQTPRYLIKTRGQQVTLSCSPISGHRSVSWYQQTPGQGLQFLFEYFSETQRNKGNFPGRFSGRQFSNSRSEMNVSTLELGDSALYLCASSLEPFFYEQYFGPGTRLTVT.

The chain combines TRBV4-1 with TRBJ2-5; D gene unclear. There are 15 residues in the CDR3. The germline V gene has CDR1 MGHRA and CDR2 YSYEKL. The V end lost 4 bases, the J end lost 1 base, and 13 bases lay between the germline ends. Here the CDR3 reads CASSLSRASQETQYF. In nucleotides, the CDR3 is TGCGCCAGCAGCCTCAGTAGGGCTAGCCAAGAGACCCAGTACTTC.

In DNA, the CDR3 is TGTGCCAGCAGTCCTACACAGGGATTCTACAATGAGCAGTTCTTC. Encoded protein: CASSPTQGFYNEQFF. The V and J genes are TRBV27 and TRBJ2-1; weak D call: TRBD1 (6 bases). V was trimmed by 5 bases and J by 3 bases, leaving 14 bases between them. Germline V CDR1 and CDR2: MNHEY, SMNVEV (reference sequence). This CDR3 has 15 residues.

The gene calls are TRBV24-1 and TRBJ2-1; D call uncertain. Germline CDR1 KGHDR, CDR2 SFDVKD. The CDR3 is 11 residues long. The V gene lost 5 bases and the J gene lost 7 bases, with 5 bases spanning the gap. The CDR3 DNA reads as TGTGCCACCAGTGTACAAAATGAGCAGTTCTTC. Residues: CATSVQNEQFF.

V usage is TRBV4-1 and J usage is TRBJ1-2, with a possible D match to TRBD1 (6 bases). V was shortened by 8 bases and J by 2 bases, with 6 bases between the two germline ends. Germline-derived CDR1 and CDR2 are MGHRA and YSYEKL. This CDR3 region has 11 residues. This CDR3 reads CASGQNYGYTF. The DNA for the CDR3 is TGCGCCAGCGGACAGAACTATGGCTACACCTTC.

This rearrangement joins TRBV6-5 to TRBJ1-1, with 10 bases that match TRBD1. The germline V gene encodes CDR1 MNHEY and CDR2 SVGAGI. The CDR3 contains 14 residues. Trimming at V came to 7 bases and at J to 5 bases, leaving 7 bases not matched to a gene. CDR3 amino acids: CASKTPGQGTEAFF. DNA of the CDR3: TGTGCCAGCAAAACCCCGGGACAGGGGACTGAAGCTTTCTTT.